This record looks at one TCR beta chain sequence and its context. The antigen is unknown. The data were obtained in a study of PD-L1 blockade in urothelial cancer. Overall study: About 90% of the 29 patients comprised males who had bladder-origin urothelial cancer.

This table comes from immunoSEQ multiplex PCR, and its TCRdb copy is limited to in-frame clones, with some not included. The sample has some 24,000 clones, roughly 84% seen once; the top ten hold roughly 8.8%. Study findings and constraints: In blood at 3 weeks, tumor-associated clones expanded more among patients with durable benefit. Patients with below-median pretreatment blood clonality survived longer.

Germline-derived CDR1 and CDR2 are SGHNT and YENEEA. The junction had 8 bases not matched to a gene; V was cut back by 5 bases and J by 9 bases. The CDR3 extends over 13 amino acids. The sequences come from PBMCs, collected around atezolizumab (anti-PD-L1) treatment. The V and J genes are TRBV11-3 and TRBJ2-3; 7 bases are a match to TRBD2. The TCR was taken from a man aged 65 to 85 with urothelial cancer. CDR3 sequence (DNA): TGTGCCAGCAGCCCGGGAGGTGCAGGGACGCAGTATTTT. It encodes CASSPGGAGTQYF.